These 15 T cell receptor beta chains came from one sample sequenced in a study of Ad26.COV2.S vaccination and SARS-CoV-2 variants. The treatment here: some 20 received Ad26.COV2.S at low or high dose, single or two shots; about 5 received placebo; per-sample allocation not given. Day 63 following the first vaccine or placebo injection was when the samples were taken. The protocol was immunoSEQ multiplex PCR, while the TCRdb copy is restricted to in-frame clones and leaves out a portion. The sample has a few hundred thousand clones, 90% seen once. The input for sequencing was peripheral blood, taken in a trial of Ad26.COV2.S vaccine versus placebo. These TCRs come from a person between 18 and 65 years old who received the Ad26.COV2.S COVID-19 vaccine or a placebo.

As concerns this clone: Mismatch with germline at one junction end may stem from a read error. The genes are TRBV12-3 or TRBV12-4 and TRBJ1-2; the D is unclear. The CDR3 totals 12 residues. CDR3 protein: CASSLGPNPSSF. The CDR3 bases are TGTGCCAGCAGTTTAGGCCCGAATCCCTCCTCTTTC.

This chain links TRBV6-2 or TRBV6-3 with TRBJ2-3; 10 bases agree with TRBD2. The germline CDR1 and CDR2 sequences are MNHEY and SVGEGT. V trimming: 6 bases; J trimming: 1 base; junction bases outside the gene matches: 4. The CDR3 has 15 amino acids. This chain's CDR3 is CASSSGLAGTDTQYF. Written as DNA, the CDR3 is TGTGCCAGCAGCTCCGGACTAGCGGGCACAGATACGCAGTATTTT.

The chain links TRBV29-1 to TRBJ2-1, with TRBD1 identical over 7 bases. Germline CDR1 reads SQVTM; CDR2 reads ANQGSEA. CDR3 size: 12 residues. V gave up 0 bases and J gave up 9 bases; unmatched junction bases: 2. CDR3 residues: CSVEDRGPEQFF. DNA for the CDR3: TGCAGCGTTGAAGATAGGGGGCCTGAGCAGTTCTTC.

The V gene is TRBV6-5, the J gene TRBJ2-7; 11 positions match TRBD2. Germline lookup yields CDR1 MNHEY and CDR2 SVGAGI. The CDR3 consists of 15 residues. The V segment lost 6 bases and the J segment 2 bases; nucleotides outside the gene matches: 6. The CDR3 region has the DNA TGTGCCAGCAGGGATAGCGGGAGGGTAGCCTACGAGCAGTACTTC. Its protein is CASRDSGRVAYEQYF.

The chain links TRBV9 to TRBJ2-7, with no clear D. The germline V gene encodes CDR1 SGDLS and CDR2 YYNGEE. This CDR3 comprises 16 residues. V was cut by 0 bases and J by 1 base, with 14 bases left in between. The CDR3 DNA reads as TGTGCCAGCAGCGTAGGGGTCAACGTGGGGTCCTACGAGCAGTACTTC. Protein product: CASSVGVNVGSYEQYF.

The J gene is TRBJ2-7, the V gene TRBV9; D possibly corresponds to TRBD2 (5 bases). This CDR3 comprises 12 residues. V lost 2 bases to trimming and J lost 6 bases, with 9 bases between them. Germline loops: CDR1 SGDLS, CDR2 YYNGEE. Here the CDR3 reads CASSVDRGEQYF. CDR3 nucleotides: TGTGCCAGCAGCGTTGATCGGGGCGAGCAGTACTTC.

This chain links TRBV6-5 with TRBJ2-7; TRBD2 agrees at 10 bases. The trim removed 4 bases at V and 1 base at J, leaving 4 bases unmatched. The V gene's germline CDR1 is MNHEY and CDR2 SVGAGI. The CDR3 covers 15 residues. This chain's CDR3 is CASSSRTSGSYEQYF. Written as DNA, the CDR3 is TGTGCCAGCAGTTCGAGGACTAGCGGTTCCTACGAGCAGTACTTC.

Only one count was recorded for this clone. The V call is TRBV28, the J call TRBJ1-4, with a tentative D call TRBD1 (5 bases). Trimming pared 1 base from V and 6 bases from J, leaving 18 bases between. The CDR3 consists of 17 residues. In germline, CDR1 is MDHEN, CDR2 SYDVKM. CDR3 protein: CASSLFGRGRAYEKLFF. The CDR3 DNA is TGTGCCAGCAGTTTATTCGGTAGGGGTAGGGCATATGAAAAACTGTTTTTT.

The chain uses TRBV5-4 and TRBJ2-7; 10 positions match TRBD2. The V gene's germline CDR1 is SGHNT and CDR2 YYREEE (reference sequence). The CDR3 consists of 13 residues. J gave up 4 bases and V 9 bases, and 7 bases lay outside the gene matches. The CDR3 is CATTGTSEYEQYF. The CDR3 coding sequence is TGTGCCACCACCGGGACTAGCGAATACGAGCAGTACTTC.

V gene TRBV21-1 combines with J gene TRBJ2-7; TRBD1 reflects the table's D call only, with no check against the DNA. TRBV21-1 represents a pseudogene. CDR3 length: 14 amino acids. CDR3 DNA: TGTGCCAGCAGTGGCAGGCCTTTTTTGAGCGAGCAGTACTTC. This translates into CASSGRPFLSEQYF.

The V gene is TRBV28, the J gene TRBJ2-7; the match to TRBD2 covers 12 bases. CDR1 and CDR2 (germline): MDHEN, SYDVKM. CDR3 length: 16 residues. Trimming at V came to 4 bases and at J to 1 base, leaving 5 bases not matched to a gene. In DNA, the CDR3 is TGTGCCAGCAGTTCCGCGACTAGCGGGAGTTCCTACGAGCAGTACTTC. Residues: CASSSATSGSSYEQYF.

The chain couples TRBV7-2 to TRBJ2-1, with D possibly being TRBD1 or TRBD2 (5 bases each). Germline-derived CDR1 and CDR2 are SGHTA and FQGNSA. Deletions cut 4 bases from V and 3 bases from J, with 10 bases between. The length of the CDR3 is 14 residues. CDR3 nucleotide sequence: TGTGCCAGCAGCTCCGGGACGTACTACAATGAGCAGTTCTTC. Protein sequence: CASSSGTYYNEQFF. Combining the CDR3 with reference TRBV7-2 and TRBJ2-1 gives the whole variable domain GAGVSQSPSNKVTEKGKDVELRCDPISGHTALYWYRQSLGQGLEFLIYFQGNSAPDKSGLPSDRFSAERTGGSVSTLTIQRTQQEDSAVYLCASSSGTYYNEQFFGPGTRLTVL.

V and J are TRBV3-1 (or the pseudogene TRBV3-2) and TRBJ2-2, with no clear D. Germline values: CDR1 LGHDT, CDR2 YNNKEL (reference sequence). V lost 7 bases and J lost 1, with 7 bases in between. The CDR3 spans 13 residues. As DNA, the CDR3 is TGTGCCAGCAACGGGCGGAACACCGGGGAGCTGTTTTTT. Translating gives CASNGRNTGELFF.

The chain recombines TRBV7-9 with TRBJ2-5, with TRBD2 matching over 15 bases. Germline-derived CDR1 and CDR2 are SEHNR and FQNEAQ (reference sequence). The CDR3 covers 19 residues. The junction had 16 bases not matched to a gene; V was cut back by 9 bases and J by 2 bases. CDR3 sequence: CARKPDGLAGGPGQETQYF. DNA for the CDR3: TGTGCCAGGAAACCAGACGGACTAGCGGGAGGGCCGGGGCAAGAGACCCAGTACTTC.

V usage is TRBV29-1 and J usage is TRBJ1-2; D is unresolved. Germline loops: CDR1 SQVTM, CDR2 ANQGSEA. V lost 5 bases and J 8 bases, leaving 12 bases between the germline ends. The length of the CDR3 is 11 residues. CDR3 sequence reads: CSVPGRWGYTF. The CDR3 region has the DNA TGCAGCGTTCCCGGCCGGTGGGGCTACACCTTC.